One and the same sample provided the 18 T cell receptor beta chains below, sequenced in a study of T cells of healthy individuals. TCRdb redid the calling of the 5' RACE reads with MiXCR, one entry per CDR3 protein. The data show 85,000 to 100,000 distinct CDR3 sequences, approximately 15% seen once. These receptor sequences come from a human donor in good health.

The chain employs TRBV19 and TRBJ2-7; D is possibly TRBD1 (6 bases). The germline V gene has CDR1 LNHDA and CDR2 SQIVND (reference sequence). V lost 5 bases and J lost 4, with 21 bases in between. The CDR3 is 16 amino acids. The CDR3 DNA follows: TGTGCCAGTAGTCCCCGGACAGACACAACTCTATACGAGCAGTACTTC. Translated, it gives CASSPRTDTTLYEQYF.

The V call is TRBV7-8, the J call TRBJ1-5; the D is unclear. V lost 2 bases, J lost 4 bases, and 12 bases lay in between. The length of the CDR3 is 15 residues. Germline V gene sequence: CDR1 SGHVS, CDR2 FQNEAQ. DNA of the CDR3: TGTGCCAGCAGCTTATATGAGACCCGTAATCAGCCCCAGCATTTT. The encoded protein is CASSLYETRNQPQHF.

This clonotype was observed a handful of times. This chain links TRBV25-1 with TRBJ2-2; D uncertain. The germline V gene encodes CDR1 MGHDK and CDR2 SYGVNS. Trimming stripped 3 bases from V and 1 base from J, with 12 bases between. This CDR3 contains 16 residues. CDR3 amino acids: CASSDPGVGNTGELFF. The CDR3 DNA sequence: TGTGCCAGCAGTGATCCTGGGGTCGGGAACACCGGGGAGCTGTTTTTT.

This clonotype was counted only a few times. V gene TRBV3-1 combines with J gene TRBJ2-7; D not certain. The CDR3 contains 13 residues. Trimming removed 4 bases at V and 5 bases at J, with 12 bases between. CDR1 LGHDT and CDR2 YNNKEL come from the germline V gene (reference sequence). The CDR3 bases are TGTGCCAGCAGCCTACACGAGTGGAACGAGCAGTACTTC. This sequence encodes CASSLHEWNEQYF.

This clonotype was seen more than once but under ten times. This chain connects TRBV19 to TRBJ2-3, with D maybe TRBD2 (6 bases). Germline-derived CDR1 and CDR2 are LNHDA and SQIVND (reference sequence). V gave up 7 bases and J gave up 6 bases, with 26 bases separating them. This CDR3 spans 17 amino acids. DNA of the CDR3: TGTGCCAGTACCTCGAACCCCGGGACTCTCGCGCCGGATACGCAGTATTTT. Its protein is CASTSNPGTLAPDTQYF.

This clonotype has only a few counts. The chain is built from TRBV11-2 and TRBJ2-3; D is unresolved. The CDR3 extends over 13 amino acids. Germline-derived CDR1 and CDR2 are SGHAT and FQNNGV. Trimming pared 5 bases from V and 6 bases from J, leaving 12 bases between. The CDR3 reads CASSPPSLDTQYF. The CDR3 region has the DNA TGTGCCAGCAGCCCGCCCAGTCTGGATACGCAGTATTTT.

The CDR3 here is CASSQETSGASSYEQYF. The CDR3, as DNA: TGCGCCAGCAGCCAAGAAACTAGCGGGGCGAGCTCCTACGAGCAGTACTTC. The gene calls are TRBV4-1 and TRBJ2-7; TRBD2 matches 10 bases. The germline CDR1 and CDR2 sequences are MGHRA and YSYEKL. V lost 0 bases to trimming and J lost 0 bases; unmatched junction nucleotides: 5. The CDR3 is 17 amino acids.

Only a few counts were recorded for this clonotype. The gene calls are TRBV5-1 and TRBJ2-7; 8 bases align to TRBD2. V lost 1 base to trimming and J lost 7 bases; unmatched junction nucleotides: 4. The CDR3 sequence is 13 residues long. CDR1 SGHRS and CDR2 YFSETQ come from the germline V gene. As DNA, the CDR3 is TGCGCCAGCAGCTTGTCGGGGGGGCTGGAGCAGTACTTC. It codes for CASSLSGGLEQYF.

There are a few counts of this clonotype. The chain is built from TRBV27 and TRBJ2-5; D uncertain. The CDR3 has 14 amino acids. The germline V gene has CDR1 MNHEY and CDR2 SMNVEV (reference sequence). V was shortened by 4 bases and J by 6 bases, with 15 bases between the two germline ends. CDR3 protein: CASSSPSVRQTQYF. As DNA, the CDR3 is TGTGCCAGCAGTTCGCCCAGCGTGAGACAGACCCAGTACTTC.

This chain connects TRBV12-3 or TRBV12-4 to TRBJ1-2, with D hard to call. Trimming removed 6 bases from V and 3 bases from J, with 14 bases in between. The CDR3 covers 14 residues. CDR3 region: CASSSQGGYYGYTF. The CDR3 DNA reads TGTGCCAGCAGCTCCCAAGGAGGGTACTATGGCTACACCTTC.

The J gene is TRBJ1-1, the V gene TRBV10-3, with D tentatively TRBD1 (5 bases). The germline gives CDR1 ENHRY, CDR2 SYGVKD. Trimming left V 2 bases short and J 5 bases short, with 12 bases between. The CDR3 runs to 14 residues. CDR3 sequence reads: CAISEAPAGTEAFF. The CDR3 nucleotides are TGTGCCATCAGTGAGGCTCCCGCAGGGACTGAAGCTTTCTTT.

In its sample, this clonotype was seen a few times. The CDR3 here is CASRQSLTSQGDLREFF. DNA of the CDR3: TGCGCCAGCAGGCAGTCCCTTACTAGTCAAGGCGACCTAAGGGAGTTCTTC. V gene TRBV4-3 combines with J gene TRBJ2-1; D perhaps matches TRBD2 (5 bases). The V end was cut by 6 bases, the J end by 14 bases, with 32 bases between. Germline-derived CDR1 and CDR2 are LGHNA and YSLEER. This CDR3 spans 17 amino acids.

There are a few counts of this clonotype. The chain employs TRBV7-2 and TRBJ2-2; D unclear. V was shortened by 1 base and J by 7 bases, with 7 bases between the two germline ends. Germline V gives CDR1 SGHTA, CDR2 FQGNSA. This CDR3 region has 13 residues. Here the CDR3 DNA reads TGTGCCAGCAGCTTAGTCTGGGGCGGGGAGCTGTTTTTT. This codes for CASSLVWGGELFF.

The table lists this clonotype with many counts. The gene calls are TRBV5-1 and TRBJ2-1; 8 positions match TRBD1. V was clipped by 2 bases and J by 4 bases; unmatched bases: 2. Germline V gene sequence: CDR1 SGHRS, CDR2 YFSETQ. The CDR3 extends over 14 amino acids. This CDR3 is CASSFDRGYNEQFF. The CDR3 DNA reads as TGCGCCAGCAGCTTTGACAGGGGTTACAATGAGCAGTTCTTC.

The chain combines TRBV3-1 with TRBJ2-3, with 7 bases aligning to TRBD2. The CDR3 has 14 residues. CDR1 and CDR2 (germline): LGHDT, YNNKEL (reference sequence). V lost 9 bases, J lost 2 bases, and 8 bases stayed unmatched. The CDR3: CASGLGIYTDTQYF. In nucleotides, the CDR3 is TGTGCCAGTGGACTAGGGATCTACACAGATACGCAGTATTTT.

The rearrangement uses TRBV4-2 and TRBJ2-3; D unresolved. Germline lookup yields CDR1 LGHNA and CDR2 YNFKEQ. The V gene lost 0 bases and the J gene lost 1 base, with 5 bases spanning the gap. This CDR3 is built from 14 residues. The CDR3: CASSQDAGTDTQYF. The CDR3 bases are TGTGCCAGCAGCCAAGATGCAGGCACAGATACGCAGTATTTT.

This clonotype was detected many times. V is TRBV4-3 and J is TRBJ2-1, with 10 bases aligning to TRBD2. With V trimmed by 0 bases and J by 10 bases, 18 bases remained unmatched. The CDR3 runs to 19 residues. From germline, CDR1 is LGHNA and CDR2 YSLEER. The CDR3 reads CASSQDRAGGLNFLGEQFF. DNA for the CDR3: TGCGCCAGCAGCCAAGATAGAGCGGGGGGGCTTAATTTTTTGGGGGAGCAGTTCTTC.

V usage is TRBV6-1 and J usage is TRBJ1-2, with D tentatively TRBD1 (5 bases). Germline V gene lookup returns CDR1 MNHNS and CDR2 SASEGT. The CDR3 totals 12 residues. The germline V and J ends were trimmed by 8 bases and 7 bases, with 14 bases remaining between them. CDR3 region: CASDRGWSGYTF. As DNA, the CDR3 is TGTGCCAGCGACAGAGGGTGGAGTGGCTACACCTTC.